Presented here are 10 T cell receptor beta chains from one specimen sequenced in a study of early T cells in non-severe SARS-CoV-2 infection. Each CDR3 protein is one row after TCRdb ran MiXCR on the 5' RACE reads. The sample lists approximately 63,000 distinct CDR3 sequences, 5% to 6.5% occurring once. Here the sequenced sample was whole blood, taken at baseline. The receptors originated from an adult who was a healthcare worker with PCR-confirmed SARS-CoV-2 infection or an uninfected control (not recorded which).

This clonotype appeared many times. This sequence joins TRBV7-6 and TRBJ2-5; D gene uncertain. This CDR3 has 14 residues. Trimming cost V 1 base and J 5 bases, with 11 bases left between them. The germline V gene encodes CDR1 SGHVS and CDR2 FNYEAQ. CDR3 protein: CASSLGTLAETQYF. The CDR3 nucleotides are TGTGCCAGCAGCTTAGGGACGCTTGCGGAGACCCAGTACTTC.

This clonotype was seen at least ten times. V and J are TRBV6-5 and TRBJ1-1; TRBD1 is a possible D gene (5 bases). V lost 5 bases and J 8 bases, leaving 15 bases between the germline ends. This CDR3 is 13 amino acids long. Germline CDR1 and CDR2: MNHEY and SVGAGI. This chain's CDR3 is CASSRRVHGEAFF. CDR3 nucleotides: TGTGCCAGCAGTCGCAGGGTTCACGGGGAAGCTTTCTTT.

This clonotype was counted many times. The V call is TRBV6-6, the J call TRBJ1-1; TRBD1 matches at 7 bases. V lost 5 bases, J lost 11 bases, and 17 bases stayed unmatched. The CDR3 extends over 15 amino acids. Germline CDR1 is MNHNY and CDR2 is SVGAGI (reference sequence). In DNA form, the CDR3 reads TGTGCCAGCAGTCCCGGGACAGCCAACTCCCGCGGGGCTTTCTTT. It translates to CASSPGTANSRGAFF.

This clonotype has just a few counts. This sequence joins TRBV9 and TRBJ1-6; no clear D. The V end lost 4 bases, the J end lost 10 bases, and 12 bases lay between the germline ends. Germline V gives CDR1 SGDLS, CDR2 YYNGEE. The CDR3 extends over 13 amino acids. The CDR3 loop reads CASSQAAGSPLHF. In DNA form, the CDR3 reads TGTGCCAGCAGCCAGGCGGCGGGGTCACCCCTCCACTTT.

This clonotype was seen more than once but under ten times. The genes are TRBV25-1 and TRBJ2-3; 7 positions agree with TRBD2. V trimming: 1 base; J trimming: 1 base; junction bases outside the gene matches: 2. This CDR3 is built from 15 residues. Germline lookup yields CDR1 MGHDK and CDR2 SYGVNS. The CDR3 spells CASSEWAGGTDTQYF. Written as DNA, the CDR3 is TGTGCCAGCAGTGAATGGGCGGGGGGCACAGATACGCAGTATTTT.

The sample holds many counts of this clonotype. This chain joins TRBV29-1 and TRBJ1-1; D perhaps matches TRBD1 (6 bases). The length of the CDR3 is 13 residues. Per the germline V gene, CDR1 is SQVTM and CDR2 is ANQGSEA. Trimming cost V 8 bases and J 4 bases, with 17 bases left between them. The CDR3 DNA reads TGCAGCTATGACGGGGGGCAGACCACTGAAGCTTTCTTT. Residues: CSYDGGQTTEAFF.

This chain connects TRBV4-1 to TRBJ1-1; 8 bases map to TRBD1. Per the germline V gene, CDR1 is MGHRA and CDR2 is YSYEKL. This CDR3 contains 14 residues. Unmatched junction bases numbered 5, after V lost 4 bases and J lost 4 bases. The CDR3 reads CASSPLTGGTEAFF. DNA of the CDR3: TGCGCCAGCAGCCCATTAACAGGGGGCACTGAAGCTTTCTTT.

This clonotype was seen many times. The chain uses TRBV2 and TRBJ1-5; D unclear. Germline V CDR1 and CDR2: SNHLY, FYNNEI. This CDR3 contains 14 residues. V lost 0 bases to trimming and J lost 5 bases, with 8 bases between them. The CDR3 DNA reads TGTGCCAGCAGTGAAGCCACCGGGGATCAGCCCCAGCATTTT. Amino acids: CASSEATGDQPQHF.

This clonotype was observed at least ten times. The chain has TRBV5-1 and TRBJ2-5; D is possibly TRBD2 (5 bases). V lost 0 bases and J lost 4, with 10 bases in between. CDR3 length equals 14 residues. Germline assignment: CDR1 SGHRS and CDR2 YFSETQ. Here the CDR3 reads CASSLAVEGETQYF. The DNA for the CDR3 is TGCGCCAGCAGCTTGGCCGTAGAGGGAGAGACCCAGTACTTC. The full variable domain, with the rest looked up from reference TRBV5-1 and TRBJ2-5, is KAGVTQTPRYLIKTRGQQVTLSCSPISGHRSVSWYQQTPGQGLQFLFEYFSETQRNKGNFPGRFSGRQFSNSRSEMNVSTLELGDSALYLCASSLAVEGETQYFGPGTRLLVL.

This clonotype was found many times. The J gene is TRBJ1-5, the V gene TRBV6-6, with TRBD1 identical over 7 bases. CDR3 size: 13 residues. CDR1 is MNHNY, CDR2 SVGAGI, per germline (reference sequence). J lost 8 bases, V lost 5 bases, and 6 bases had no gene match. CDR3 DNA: TGTGCCAGCAGTCCCACAGGGGATGAGCCCCAGCATTTT. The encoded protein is CASSPTGDEPQHF.